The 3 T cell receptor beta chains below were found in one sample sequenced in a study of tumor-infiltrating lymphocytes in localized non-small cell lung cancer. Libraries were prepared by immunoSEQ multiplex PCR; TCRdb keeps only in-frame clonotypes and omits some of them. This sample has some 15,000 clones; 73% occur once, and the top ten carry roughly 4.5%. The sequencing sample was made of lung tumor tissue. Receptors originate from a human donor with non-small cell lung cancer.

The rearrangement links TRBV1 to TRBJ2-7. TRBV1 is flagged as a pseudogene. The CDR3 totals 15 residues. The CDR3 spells CTSSHDFGEPYEQYF. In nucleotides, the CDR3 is TGCACCAGCTCTCATGATTTTGGGGAACCCTACGAGCAGTACTTC.

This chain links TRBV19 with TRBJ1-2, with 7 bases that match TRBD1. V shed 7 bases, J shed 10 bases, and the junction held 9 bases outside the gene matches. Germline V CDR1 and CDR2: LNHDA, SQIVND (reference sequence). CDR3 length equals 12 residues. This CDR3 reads CASTTGTVDYTF. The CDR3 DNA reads TGTGCCAGTACCACCGGGACAGTTGACTACACCTTC. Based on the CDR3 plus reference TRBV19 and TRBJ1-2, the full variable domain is DGGITQSPKYLFRKEGQNVTLSCEQNLNHDAMYWYRQDPGQGLRLIYYSQIVNDFQKGDIAEGYSVSREKKESFPLTVTSAQKNPTAFYLCASTTGTVDYTFGSGTRLTVV.

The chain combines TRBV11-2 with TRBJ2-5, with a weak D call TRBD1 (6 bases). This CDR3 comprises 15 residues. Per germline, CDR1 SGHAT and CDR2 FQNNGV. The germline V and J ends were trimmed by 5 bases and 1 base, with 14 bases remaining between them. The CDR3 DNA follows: TGTGCCAGCAGCCTGGGCCTGGACAGCCAAGAGACCCAGTACTTC. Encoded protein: CASSLGLDSQETQYF.